A selection of T cell receptor beta chains follows, all from one sample in a study of blood T cell repertoires in COVID-19. Libraries were prepared by immunoSEQ multiplex PCR; TCRdb keeps only in-frame clonotypes and omits some of them. This sample has about 71,000 clones, with approximately 90% found just once. Sample: peripheral blood. These receptors were obtained from a woman aged 18-29 years with acute or convalescent COVID-19. The CDR3 runs from the conserved cysteine through the conserved F or W. The order of the fields is CDR3 DNA, CDR3 protein, V gene, clone size, J gene, D gene. The D gene is left open where the match is weak. Size is omitted from some rows. Given values are once, few, many or a class for expanded clones.

TGCAGCTCGAGGACTAGCGGGGTGGATACGCAGTATTTT,CSSRTSGVDTQYF,TRBV29-1,NA,TRBJ2-3,TRBD2
TGTGCCAGCAGTTTTCATCAGGAAAAACTGTTTTTT,CASSFHQEKLFF,TRBV28,NA,TRBJ1-4,NA
TGCGCCAGCAGCTTGACCTCCGCCGGGGGGGCCAACGTCCTGACTTTC,CASSLTSAGGANVLTF,TRBV5-1,once,TRBJ2-6,NA
TGTGCCAGCAGCCGGGACAGGAGAAATGAAAAACTGTTTTTT,CASSRDRRNEKLFF,TRBV27,NA,TRBJ1-4,TRBD1
TGTGCCAGCAGCTTAGATGGGACAGTAACTAATCAGCCCCAGCATTTT,CASSLDGTVTNQPQHF,TRBV7-2,NA,TRBJ1-5,TRBD1
TGTGCCAGCAGCAAAGGTATGAACACCGGCTACACCTTC,CASSKGMNTGYTF,TRBV21-1,NA,TRBJ1-2,NA
TGTGCCAGCAGCTTAGTCCGGGGGGCAGTGACAGATACGCAGTATTTT,CASSLVRGAVTDTQYF,TRBV7-2,NA,TRBJ2-3,NA
TGTGCCAGCAGCCAAGTTTTTTCCCAGGGGGTTGTGAACACTGAAGCTTTCTTT,CASSQVFSQGVVNTEAFF,TRBV14,NA,TRBJ1-1,TRBD1
TGTGCCAGCAGTGAGTCGATGGGAGGGGGTCAGCCCCAGCATTTT,CASSESMGGGQPQHF,TRBV2,NA,TRBJ1-5,NA
TGTGCCAGCAGCTTAGGTGCGGCGAACACCGGGGAGCTGTTTTTT,CASSLGAANTGELFF,TRBV5-6,NA,TRBJ2-2,NA
TGCGCCAGCAGCTTGGTGGGGGGTGAGGACACTGAAGCTTTCTTT,CASSLVGGEDTEAFF,TRBV5-1,NA,TRBJ1-1,NA
TGTGCCAGCAGTAAAGACAGGTTTAATGAAAAACTGTTTTTT,CASSKDRFNEKLFF,TRBV2,NA,TRBJ1-4,NA
TGTGCCAGCACCACGATCCGGAGGCACGTTGGCTACACCTTC,CASTTIRRHVGYTF,TRBV5-8,NA,TRBJ1-2,NA
TGTGCCGAGGGCACTCCCCCCTTTGAAGCTTTCTTT,CAEGTPPFEAFF,TRBV2,NA,TRBJ1-1,NA
TGTGCCAGCAGCTTCACGGGTCCGGGGGGAGAGCAGTACTTC,CASSFTGPGGEQYF,TRBV7-2,NA,TRBJ2-7,TRBD2
TGTGCCAGCAGTGATCCCGGAGACAATGAGCAGTTCTTC,CASSDPGDNEQFF,TRBV25-1,NA,TRBJ2-1,NA
TGCGCCAGCAGTTACCAGGGGGCCGGAGAGACCCAGTACTTC,CASSYQGAGETQYF,TRBV5-1,NA,TRBJ2-5,TRBD1
TGTGCCAGCAGCACCGGGACAGTCTATGGCTACACCTTC,CASSTGTVYGYTF,TRBV7-9,few,TRBJ1-2,TRBD1
TGTGCCAGCTCACCCTCGACTAGCCGCACAGATACGCAGTATTTT,CASSPSTSRTDTQYF,TRBV18,NA,TRBJ2-3,TRBD2
TGTGCCAGCAGTGAAAACCCAGCGAACACCGGGGAGCTGTTTTTT,CASSENPANTGELFF,TRBV2,NA,TRBJ2-2,NA
TGTGCCATCAGTGAATTAGTGGGGGCAGGGTCTAAAGATACGCAGTATTTT,CAISELVGAGSKDTQYF,TRBV10-3,NA,TRBJ2-3,NA
TGCGCCAGCAGCCAAGAGCAAAACAGGGCCGGTGAGCAGTTCTTC,CASSQEQNRAGEQFF,TRBV4-1,NA,TRBJ2-1,NA
TGTGCCACGGCCGACAGGCGGTCTAACGAGCAGTACTTC,CATADRRSNEQYF,TRBV15,NA,TRBJ2-7,NA
TGTGCCAGCAGCTTAGCGATTCTAGCGGGAGCAGGAATCTACAATGAGCAGTTCTTC,CASSLAILAGAGIYNEQFF,TRBV7-2,NA,TRBJ2-1,TRBD2
TGTGCCAGCAGTTTAGGACAGGGAAATTCACCCCTCCACTTT,CASSLGQGNSPLHF,TRBV27,NA,TRBJ1-6,TRBD1
TGTGCCAGCAGTTCAGGGTGGGGTACAGATACGCAGTATTTT,CASSSGWGTDTQYF,TRBV11-1,NA,TRBJ2-3,NA
TGTGCCAGCAGTTACTCGATGCGCGAGCAGTACTTC,CASSYSMREQYF,TRBV6-2/TRBV6-3,NA,TRBJ2-7,NA
TGTGCCAGCAGCCCAGGACAGTTCATGAACACTGAAGCTTTCTTT,CASSPGQFMNTEAFF,TRBV5-4,NA,TRBJ1-1,NA
TGTGCCAGCAGTGAGGTTACTAGCGAGCAGTACTTC,CASSEVTSEQYF,TRBV28,NA,TRBJ2-7,NA
TGTGCCAGCAGCGCAAGGGGGAGTCGGAACACTGAAGCTTTCTTT,CASSARGSRNTEAFF,TRBV14,NA,TRBJ1-1,NA
TGTGCCAGCAGCTTAGAAGGGGCCTATGGCTACACCTTC,CASSLEGAYGYTF,TRBV7-9,NA,TRBJ1-2,NA
TGTGCCTGGATGACAGGGGGTAACACTGAAGCTTTCTTT,CAWMTGGNTEAFF,TRBV30,NA,TRBJ1-1,TRBD1
TGTGCCAGCAGCTTAGACAGGGCGCAAGAGACCCAGTACTTC,CASSLDRAQETQYF,TRBV11-2,few,TRBJ2-5,NA
TGCGCCACTGAGCCGGGACTAAAAACCGGGGAGCTGTTTTTT,CATEPGLKTGELFF,TRBV10-2,NA,TRBJ2-2,TRBD2
TGTGCCAGTAGTACCCCCGGGAGCTGGGAGAACACTGAAGCTTTCTTT,CASSTPGSWENTEAFF,TRBV19,few,TRBJ1-1,NA
TGTGCCAGCAGAGAGGGGACAGGGTACACGGACACTGAAGCTTTCTTT,CASREGTGYTDTEAFF,TRBV2,NA,TRBJ1-1,TRBD1
TGCGCCAGCAGCTTACAGGGAAACTCTGGAAACACCATATATTTT,CASSLQGNSGNTIYF,TRBV5-1,NA,TRBJ1-3,NA
TGTGCCAGCAGGCCGACAGGGGATCATGGCTACACCTTC,CASRPTGDHGYTF,TRBV12-3/TRBV12-4,NA,TRBJ1-2,TRBD1
TGTGCCAGTAGTGATACTAGCGTCGAGCAGTTCTTC,CASSDTSVEQFF,TRBV19,NA,TRBJ2-1,TRBD2
TGTGCCACCAGCAGAGAGCTACGGACTAGCGCTTCAGAGACCCAGTACTTC,CATSRELRTSASETQYF,TRBV15,NA,TRBJ2-5,TRBD2
TGCGCCAGCAGCTCGCGACAGGATGGTAACTATGGCTACACCTTC,CASSSRQDGNYGYTF,TRBV5-1,few,TRBJ1-2,NA
TGTGCCTGGGGGGGACTGCTACAAGAGACCCAGTACTTC,CAWGGLLQETQYF,TRBV30,NA,TRBJ2-5,NA
TGTGCCAGCAGACCCTCACAGGGGCTCCTCGTCTACAATGAGCAGTTCTTC,CASRPSQGLLVYNEQFF,TRBV28,once,TRBJ2-1,TRBD1
TGCGCCAGCAGCTTGGTCGGTACTAAGGCCGGGGAGCTGTTTTTT,CASSLVGTKAGELFF,TRBV5-1,NA,TRBJ2-2,NA
TGTGCCAGCAGTGGAATTTATGGGACAGATAGTGGCTACACCTTC,CASSGIYGTDSGYTF,TRBV2,NA,TRBJ1-2,TRBD1
TGCGCCAGCAGCTTAGACAGCAACTATGGCTACACCTTC,CASSLDSNYGYTF,TRBV5-1,once,TRBJ1-2,NA
TGTGCCAGCAGTCCATATAGCTCCTACAATGAGCAGTTCTTC,CASSPYSSYNEQFF,TRBV7-9,NA,TRBJ2-1,NA
TGTGCCAGCAGCTTCCAAGGGGGAGTTACCACCGGGGAGCTGTTTTTT,CASSFQGGVTTGELFF,TRBV13,NA,TRBJ2-2,NA
TGTGCCACCAGCCGGAACAGGGGCCAGAAAGCCGGGGAGCTGTTTTTT,CATSRNRGQKAGELFF,TRBV15,NA,TRBJ2-2,TRBD1
TGCGCCAGCAGTGTCGAGGGACTAGCGGGAGAGCAGTTCTTC,CASSVEGLAGEQFF,TRBV10-1,NA,TRBJ2-1,TRBD2
TGCAGCGCCGAGACAGGGAGGGAGACCCAGTACTTC,CSAETGRETQYF,TRBV29-1,NA,TRBJ2-5,NA
TGTGCCAGCAGTACCCGGACAGGGAGGGTGAGCAATCAGCCCCAGCATTTT,CASSTRTGRVSNQPQHF,TRBV28,NA,TRBJ1-5,TRBD1
TGTGCCAGCTCACCTTGGGGAGAGGAGCAGTACTTC,CASSPWGEEQYF,TRBV18,NA,TRBJ2-7,NA
TGCGCCAGCAGTGAAGCACTGAGGGACAGCCATAATTCACCCCTCCACTTT,CASSEALRDSHNSPLHF,TRBV10-1,few,TRBJ1-6,TRBD1
TGTGCCAGCAGCCATAATACCGGAGGACAGGGGTGGAAGTTCTTC,CASSHNTGGQGWKFF,TRBV7-8,NA,TRBJ2-1,TRBD1
TGTGCCAGCAGGACAGGGGACTATGGCTACACCTTC,CASRTGDYGYTF,TRBV28,once,TRBJ1-2,TRBD1
TGTGCCAGTAGTATAGGTGACGGATTAGCAGCCAAAAACATTCAGTACTTC,CASSIGDGLAAKNIQYF,TRBV19,once,TRBJ2-4,NA
TGCGCCAGCAGCTTGGTCTCAGACAGCAACAATGAGCAGTTCTTC,CASSLVSDSNNEQFF,TRBV5-1,NA,TRBJ2-1,NA
TGTGCCAGCAGTGAGGCCAGTCCCCGCCATGGCTACACCTTC,CASSEASPRHGYTF,TRBV6-1,once,TRBJ1-2,NA
TGTGCCAGCAGTCCGAAAGCGGGGGGGCTGGGCACAGATACGCAGTATTTT,CASSPKAGGLGTDTQYF,TRBV27,NA,TRBJ2-3,TRBD2